This T cell receptor beta chain came from a study of CDR3 diversity in severe acne. This CDR3 contains 15 residues. The V end was cut by 3 bases, the J end by 1 base, with 12 bases between. CDR1 and CDR2 from the germline V gene are SGHVS and FQNEAQ. TCRdb recomputed calls from the PCR reads with MiXCR, one row per CDR3 protein. Found here are about 85,000 distinct CDR3 sequences, about 52% of them singletons; the top ten hold around a tenth. The TCR comes from a male donor in good health, serving as a control. V is TRBV7-8 and J is TRBJ1-1, with unresolved D. Sequenced: blood. In nucleotides, the CDR3 is TGTGCCAGCAGCTTGAAGGGCTCCGGGAACACTGAAGCTTTCTTT. Its translation is CASSLKGSGNTEAFF.